The 20 T cell receptor beta chains below come from one sample, sequenced in a study of cytomegalovirus exposure and HLA in healthy donors. With 60 Vbeta and 13 Jbeta primers, the PCR was carried out. TCRdb keeps only in-frame clones here, not all; method: immunoSEQ multiplex PCR. Of roughly 180,000 clones in the sample, 65% to 85% were seen once. Sequenced input: PBMCs. The receptors were sampled from a boy aged 2-9 years in good health and CMV-seronegative.

This chain connects TRBV7-8 to TRBJ2-7, with 10 bases that match TRBD1. Looked up from germline, CDR1 is SGHVS and CDR2 is FQNEAQ. CDR3 length: 16 amino acids. Losses at the gene ends were 5 bases for V and 6 bases for J; bases not matched to a gene: 13. The CDR3 coding sequence is TGTGCCAGCAGCCCCCAAGGGGACAGGGGACTCTCCGAGCAGTACTTC. It translates to CASSPQGDRGLSEQYF.

This clone has only one observation. The chain combines TRBV5-1 with TRBJ2-3; 14 bases align to TRBD2. Looked up from germline, CDR1 is SGHRS and CDR2 is YFSETQ. The junction had 3 bases not matched to a gene; V was cut back by 4 bases and J by 5 bases. This CDR3 has 15 amino acids. The CDR3 DNA reads as TGCGCCAGCAGCGCGGGACTAGCGGGAGTAGATACGCAGTATTTT. Translation: CASSAGLAGVDTQYF.

The chain has TRBV5-6 and TRBJ2-3; the match to TRBD2 covers 7 bases. CDR3 length equals 18 residues. Looked up from germline, CDR1 is SGHDT and CDR2 is YYEEEE. The junction had 14 bases not matched to a gene; V was cut back by 4 bases and J by 0 bases. This chain's CDR3 is CASSRPSGGTSSTDTQYF. CDR3 in DNA: TGTGCCAGCAGCCGCCCTTCCGGGGGGACCTCTAGCACAGATACGCAGTATTTT.

The V and J genes are TRBV6-1 and TRBJ2-5; TRBD1 aligns across 11 bases. Trimming took 6 bases from V and 4 from J; bases not matched to a gene: 4. This CDR3 is built from 14 residues. The germline V gene has CDR1 MNHNS and CDR2 SASEGT. CDR3 bases: TGTGCCAGCAGAGCCGGGACAGGGGGAGAGACCCAGTACTTC. It yields the protein CASRAGTGGETQYF.

The gene calls are TRBV21-1 and TRBJ1-2. TRBV21-1 is assigned pseudogene status. This CDR3 is 12 amino acids long. The CDR3 DNA reads TGTGCCAGCAGCAAAGGGCTCCGAGGGAGTACCTTC. It encodes CASSKGLRGSTF.

This rearrangement joins TRBV11-2 to TRBJ2-5, with TRBD2 matching 9 bases. V lost 5 bases and J lost 1; bases outside the gene matches: 17. CDR1 and CDR2 (germline): SGHAT, FQNNGV. The CDR3 extends over 19 amino acids. Here the CDR3 reads CASSQGRVAGGPRQETQYF. The CDR3 bases are TGTGCCAGCAGCCAGGGGAGGGTGGCGGGGGGGCCACGCCAAGAGACCCAGTACTTC.

V is TRBV5-1 and J is TRBJ2-7; TRBD1 matches 7 bases. J was trimmed by 7 bases and V by 4 bases; bases with no gene match: 17. In germline, CDR1 is SGHRS, CDR2 YFSETQ. The CDR3 spans 16 residues. In nucleotides, the CDR3 is TGCGCCAGCAGCCTCCCGTCGACAGGGTCAAGAGGGGAGCAGTACTTC. It specifies CASSLPSTGSRGEQYF.

The chain has TRBV4-3 and TRBJ2-1; 7 nucleotides match TRBD2. The germline V gene encodes CDR1 LGHNA and CDR2 YSLEER. Losses at the gene ends were 0 bases for V and 3 bases for J; bases not matched to a gene: 5. The CDR3 length is 16 residues. CDR3 sequence: CASSQDLGGDYNEQFF. In DNA, the CDR3 is TGCGCCAGCAGCCAAGATCTGGGGGGGGACTACAATGAGCAGTTCTTC.

The genes are TRBV5-8 and TRBJ1-2; D possibly corresponds to TRBD1 (6 bases). The CDR3 length is 12 residues. Germline V gene lookup returns CDR1 SGHTS and CDR2 YDEGEE. Trimming pared 9 bases from V and 5 bases from J, leaving 14 bases between. CDR3 loop: CATSGGAYGYTF. The CDR3 DNA reads TGTGCCACCTCCGGGGGGGCGTATGGCTACACCTTC.

This clone came up once. J is TRBJ2-2 and V is TRBV19; TRBD2 aligns across 8 bases. Trimming at V came to 4 bases and at J to 7 bases, leaving 11 bases not matched to a gene. CDR3 length: 16 residues. The germline CDR1 and CDR2 sequences are LNHDA and SQIVND (reference sequence). The CDR3 reads CASSTLFGRESGELFF. The CDR3, as DNA: TGTGCCAGTAGTACCCTCTTCGGGAGGGAAAGCGGGGAGCTGTTTTTT. Filled out from reference TRBV19 and TRBJ2-2, the complete variable domain reads DGGITQSPKYLFRKEGQNVTLSCEQNLNHDAMYWYRQDPGQGLRLIYYSQIVNDFQKGDIAEGYSVSREKKESFPLTVTSAQKNPTAFYLCASSTLFGRESGELFFGEGSRLTVL.

The chain recombines TRBV27 with TRBJ2-7; the match to TRBD1 covers 7 bases. This CDR3 contains 17 residues. V gave up 4 bases and J gave up 0 bases; unmatched junction bases: 12. Germline V CDR1 and CDR2: MNHEY, SMNVEV (reference sequence). The CDR3 is CASSSNPRGIGSYEQYV. Here the CDR3 DNA reads TGTGCCAGCAGTTCAAACCCCAGGGGGATAGGCTCCTACGAGCAGTACGTC.

For the CDR3, the DNA is TGTGCCAGCAGCAACCCGGGGGGCACTGAAGCTTTCTTT. This codes for CASSNPGGTEAFF. This chain joins TRBV7-9 and TRBJ1-1; possible D gene TRBD1, 5 bases. The CDR3 loop spans 13 amino acids. Germline CDR1 SEHNR, CDR2 FQNEAQ (reference sequence). The V end lost 5 bases, the J end lost 4 bases, and 11 bases lay between the germline ends.

J is TRBJ1-5 and V is TRBV11-2; no clear D. The CDR3 totals 13 residues. Trimming cost V 0 bases and J 5 bases, with 5 bases left between them. Germline loops: CDR1 SGHAT, CDR2 FQNNGV. DNA of the CDR3: TGTGCCAGCAGCTTAGAACAGCATCAGCCCCAGCATTTT. Its protein is CASSLEQHQPQHF. Drawing the rest from reference TRBV11-2 and TRBJ1-5, the complete variable domain is EAGVAQSPRYKIIEKRQSVAFWCNPISGHATLYWYQQILGQGPKLLIQFQNNGVVDDSQLPKDRFSAERLKGVDSTLKIQPAKLEDSAVYLCASSLEQHQPQHFGDGTRLSIL.

The chain links TRBV11-3 to TRBJ1-2; the D gene is possibly TRBD1 (5 bases). Germline CDR1 is SGHNT and CDR2 is YENEEA. The CDR3 covers 14 residues. The V end lost 7 bases, the J end lost 6 bases, and 18 bases lay between the germline ends. This chain's CDR3 is CASNMGGGGHGYTF. The CDR3, as DNA: TGTGCCAGCAACATGGGTGGGGGAGGGCATGGCTACACCTTC.

V is TRBV30 and J is TRBJ1-2, with D unresolved. This CDR3 spans 15 amino acids. V dropped 2 bases and J dropped 4 bases, with 17 bases sitting between them. Per the germline V gene, CDR1 is GTSNPN and CDR2 is SVGIG (reference sequence). The CDR3 DNA is TGTGCCTGGAGTTCTTCTAACGGGGTTACCTATGGCTACACCTTC. Translated, it gives CAWSSSNGVTYGYTF.

This chain joins TRBV11-3 and TRBJ2-7; 7 bases map to TRBD2. Germline loops: CDR1 SGHNT, CDR2 YENEEA. This CDR3 has 16 residues. V shed 1 base and J 3 bases; nucleotides not matched to a gene: 9. The CDR3 sequence: CASSLAPAGNFYEQYV. CDR3 in DNA: TGTGCCAGCAGCTTAGCCCCAGCGGGGAACTTCTACGAGCAGTACGTC.

This chain links TRBV19 with TRBJ2-7; possibly TRBD2 for D (6 bases). Per germline, CDR1 LNHDA and CDR2 SQIVND (reference sequence). The V end was cut by 3 bases, the J end by 5 bases, with 14 bases between. The length of the CDR3 is 14 residues. The CDR3 nucleotides read TGTGCCAGTAGTATCTCGGGTCCGGGAGACGAGCAGTACTTC. It encodes CASSISGPGDEQYF.

This chain links TRBV27 with TRBJ2-7; D is unresolved. Germline V CDR1 and CDR2: MNHEY, SMNVEV (reference sequence). The CDR3 covers 14 residues. Trimming left V 5 bases short and J 1 base short, with 12 bases between. CDR3 sequence (DNA): TGTGCCAGCAGTAGCCGAAGCATATCCTACGAGCAGTACTTC. Amino acids: CASSSRSISYEQYF.

The V gene is TRBV30, the J gene TRBJ2-5; 8 bases align to TRBD2. This CDR3 has 12 residues. V shed 5 bases, J shed 5 bases, and the junction held 4 bases outside the gene matches. Germline V gene data show CDR1 as GTSNPN and CDR2 as SVGIG (reference sequence). CDR3 residues: CAWAAGAETQYF. In DNA form, the CDR3 reads TGTGCCTGGGCAGCGGGGGCGGAGACCCAGTACTTC.

The chain couples TRBV10-2 to TRBJ1-2; weak D call: TRBD1 (6 bases). Trimming removed 7 bases at V and 4 bases at J, with 13 bases between. Per germline, CDR1 WSHSY and CDR2 SAAADI. The CDR3 loop spans 13 amino acids. CDR3 sequence: CASTEGDPYGYTF. In nucleotides, the CDR3 is TGCGCCAGCACCGAGGGGGATCCCTATGGCTACACCTTC.